Shown below are 14 T cell receptor beta chains from a single sample sequenced in a study of control samples from healthy donors and cancer patients. Sequencing was performed with immunoSEQ multiplex PCR; in TCRdb, only in-frame clones are kept and a portion is missing. The table has over 150,000 clones, about 91% seen once. Sequencing was carried out using blood. Receptor source: a woman between 40 and 55 years old in good health.

CDR3 nucleotides: TGTGCCAGCACCCTAAGGACTAGCGGGGTGGAATATGGGCAGTTCTTC. Translated, it gives CASTLRTSGVEYGQFF. The chain carries TRBV2 and TRBJ2-1; TRBD2 matches 12 bases. V shed 7 bases and J 12 bases; nucleotides not matched to a gene: 16. The CDR3 loop spans 16 amino acids. Germline assignment: CDR1 SNHLY and CDR2 FYNNEI.

The genes are TRBV15 and TRBJ2-1; TRBD1 might be the D (6 bases). The CDR3 length is 15 residues. The ends were cut back, 1 base at V and 8 bases at J, with 15 bases in the middle. The germline CDR1 and CDR2 sequences are LNHNV and YYDKDF (reference sequence). The CDR3 nucleotides are TGTGCCACCAGCAGAGCGGCAGGGGTAGAATATGAGCAGTTCTTC. It specifies CATSRAAGVEYEQFF.

V and J are TRBV2 and TRBJ2-7; D is unclear. The CDR3 totals 11 residues. Per germline, CDR1 SNHLY and CDR2 FYNNEI. Trimming shortened V by 7 bases and J by 1 base, and 5 bases separated the two germline ends. CDR3 nucleotides: TGTGCCAGCACAGATTCCTACGAGCAGTACTTC. This translates into CASTDSYEQYF.

The chain has TRBV27 and TRBJ2-6; D perhaps matches TRBD1 (6 bases). The ends were cut back, 7 bases at V and 0 bases at J, with 19 bases in the middle. The CDR3 runs 18 residues. From germline, CDR1 is MNHEY and CDR2 SMNVEV (reference sequence). CDR3 DNA: TGTGCCAGCACCACCTCGGCAGGGGCCCTCTCTGGGGCCAACGTCCTGACTTTC. Its translation: CASTTSAGALSGANVLTF.

About this clone: Within the sample, other DNA sequences also encode this same CDR3. The J gene is TRBJ2-1, the V gene TRBV5-6; D uncertain. There are 13 residues in the CDR3. Looked up from germline, CDR1 is SGHDT and CDR2 is YYEEEE. Trimming removed 3 bases at V and 1 base at J, with 5 bases between. Here the CDR3 DNA reads TGTGCCAGCAGCTCAGGTTCCTACAATGAGCAGTTCTTC. Translated: CASSSGSYNEQFF.

The table lists this clone with a count of one. The chain has TRBV6-6 and TRBJ2-2; 8 positions agree with TRBD2. Germline V lookup: CDR1 MNHNY, CDR2 SVGAGI (reference sequence). The CDR3 extends over 15 amino acids. V lost 8 bases to trimming and J lost 1 base; unmatched junction nucleotides: 6. The CDR3 is CASSWAGGNTGELFF. The CDR3 DNA reads TGTGCCAGCTCCTGGGCGGGGGGGAACACCGGGGAGCTGTTTTTT.

V gene TRBV9 combines with J gene TRBJ2-7; 7 bases map to TRBD2. The CDR3 loop spans 14 amino acids. V was clipped by 0 bases and J by 0 bases; unmatched bases: 0. CDR1 is SGDLS, CDR2 YYNGEE, per germline. CDR3 DNA sequence: TGTGCCAGCAGCGTAGGCGGGAGCTCCTACGAGCAGTACTTC. Amino acids: CASSVGGSSYEQYF.

The chain links TRBV9 to TRBJ2-6; D remains ambiguous. CDR3 length: 15 residues. V dropped 0 bases and J dropped 6 bases, with 10 bases sitting between them. Germline values: CDR1 SGDLS, CDR2 YYNGEE. The CDR3 DNA is TGTGCCAGCAGCGTAGGAGGTGACCTGGCCAACGTCCTGACTTTC. Its protein product is CASSVGGDLANVLTF.

This sequence joins TRBV7-9 and TRBJ1-2, with D perhaps matching TRBD1 (6 bases). Germline assignment: CDR1 SEHNR and CDR2 FQNEAQ (reference sequence). This CDR3 spans 14 amino acids. Trimming left V 4 bases short and J 5 bases short, with 14 bases between. CDR3 amino acids: CASSSPGGAYGYTF. The CDR3 coding sequence is TGTGCCAGCAGCTCCCCGGGGGGGGCGTATGGCTACACCTTC.

The chain has TRBV4-1 and TRBJ2-1, with D hard to call. Trimming pared 10 bases from V and 3 bases from J, leaving 13 bases between. CDR1 and CDR2 from the germline V gene are MGHRA and YSYEKL. The CDR3 is 13 residues long. This CDR3 reads CATRRLSYNEQFF. CDR3 coding DNA: TGCGCCACCCGACGGCTAAGCTACAATGAGCAGTTCTTC.

The chain recombines TRBV23-1 with TRBJ1-2; D may be TRBD1 (6 bases). TRBV23-1 is annotated as an ORF whose role is uncertain. The CDR3 runs to 13 residues. V was clipped by 6 bases and J by 9 bases, with 17 bases between them. CDR3 nucleotides: TGCGCCAGCAGCCCCGGGACACCTTACAGCTACACCTTC. Encoded protein: CASSPGTPYSYTF.

The chain combines TRBV3-1 (or the pseudogene TRBV3-2) with TRBJ2-5, with D maybe TRBD1 (6 bases). This CDR3 spans 13 amino acids. V was clipped by 5 bases and J by 4 bases, with 11 bases between them. Germline values: CDR1 LGHDT, CDR2 YNNKEL (reference sequence). The CDR3 region is CASSFARGETQYF. The DNA of the CDR3 is TGTGCCAGCAGCTTTGCCAGGGGAGAGACCCAGTACTTC.

The chain is built from TRBV5-1 and TRBJ2-7; D gene unclear. Per the germline V gene, CDR1 is SGHRS and CDR2 is YFSETQ. The CDR3 consists of 15 residues. The V gene lost 0 bases and the J gene lost 6 bases, with 16 bases spanning the gap. In DNA, the CDR3 is TGCGCCAGCAGCTTGGCTGACCGTAACGAGGTCGAGCAGTACTTC. Translation gives CASSLADRNEVEQYF. The variable domain in full, with the rest retrieved from reference TRBV5-1 and TRBJ2-7, is KAGVTQTPRYLIKTRGQQVTLSCSPISGHRSVSWYQQTPGQGLQFLFEYFSETQRNKGNFPGRFSGRQFSNSRSEMNVSTLELGDSALYLCASSLADRNEVEQYFGPGTRLTVT.

The gene calls are TRBV5-5 and TRBJ1-1, with 8 bases that match TRBD1. V was clipped by 3 bases and J by 3 bases; unmatched bases: 4. The CDR3 has 14 residues. CDR1 and CDR2 from the germline V gene are SGHKS and YYEKEE (reference sequence). The CDR3 bases are TGTGCCAGCAGCTCAGGGGGCGGGTACACTGAAGCTTTCTTT. Translating gives CASSSGGGYTEAFF.